These T cell receptor beta chains were read from a single sample in a study of early T cells in non-severe SARS-CoV-2 infection. TCRdb fed the 5' RACE reads into MiXCR, producing one record per CDR3 protein. Of fewer than 65,000 distinct CDR3 sequences listed, approximately 10% are singletons. The sequencing sample was made of whole blood. Receptors were obtained from an adult who was a healthcare worker with PCR-confirmed SARS-CoV-2 infection or an uninfected control (not recorded which). CDR3s include the opening cysteine and the closing phenylalanine or tryptophan.

v_call: TRBV6-1; cdr3_length: 13; j_call: TRBJ2-5; cdr3_aa: CASSDLGTETQYF
v_call: TRBV20-1; cdr3_length: 13; j_call: TRBJ2-1; cdr3_aa: CSVKRGAYNEQFF
v_call: TRBV12-3/TRBV12-4; cdr3_length: 12; j_call: TRBJ1-1; cdr3_aa: CASSVQGFEAFF
v_call: TRBV7-8; cdr3_length: 13; j_call: TRBJ1-2; cdr3_aa: CASSLGRADGYTF
v_call: TRBV19; cdr3_length: 14; j_call: TRBJ2-2; cdr3_aa: CASLDRGDTGELFF
v_call: TRBV3-1; cdr3_length: 14; j_call: TRBJ1-2; cdr3_aa: CASSHRDRGNGYTF
v_call: TRBV6-2/TRBV6-3; cdr3_length: 11; j_call: TRBJ2-3; cdr3_aa: CASSLSGKQYF
v_call: TRBV2; cdr3_length: 15; j_call: TRBJ2-3; cdr3_aa: CASSDRASVSDTQYF
v_call: TRBV7-8; cdr3_length: 15; j_call: TRBJ2-3; cdr3_aa: CASSLGQGTRDTQYF
v_call: TRBV6-6; cdr3_length: 13; j_call: TRBJ2-1; cdr3_aa: CASSYPQNNEQFF
v_call: TRBV11-2; cdr3_length: 16; j_call: TRBJ2-5; cdr3_aa: CASSGFSGGSQETQYF
v_call: TRBV12-3/TRBV12-4; cdr3_length: 12; j_call: TRBJ1-4; cdr3_aa: CASSLGEEKLFF
v_call: TRBV2; cdr3_length: 14; j_call: TRBJ1-1; cdr3_aa: CATFGQALNTEAFF
v_call: TRBV5-1; cdr3_length: 15; j_call: TRBJ2-1; cdr3_aa: CASSLGGPWNNEQFF
v_call: TRBV12-3/TRBV12-4; cdr3_length: 13; j_call: TRBJ2-7; cdr3_aa: CASSLVQASEQYF
v_call: TRBV6-1; cdr3_length: 14; j_call: TRBJ1-1; cdr3_aa: CASTEEELGAEAFF
v_call: TRBV20-1; cdr3_length: 14; j_call: TRBJ1-1; cdr3_aa: CSARDPRRRREAFF